These 11 T cell receptor beta chains share one sample of origin, sequenced in a study of T cells in Graves' hyperthyroidism and ophthalmopathy. Authors of the study amplified TCR beta CDR3 regions from RNA transcripts. The HTBI primer set drove a first-round RT-PCR of the TCR CDR3. TCRdb passed the multiplex PCR reads through MiXCR, listing each CDR3 protein once. This sample has hundreds of thousands of distinct CDR3 sequences; more than 30% occur once, and the top ten carry approximately 8.7%. The sample was blood. Receptors were obtained from a man aged 18 to 29 with Graves' hyperthyroidism.

A remark on this clonotype: Here the CDR3 omits its conserved ending phenylalanine or tryptophan, so a read error is the likely source. The DNA is omitted, as the CDR3 cannot be located on it reliably, and the CDR3 follows TCRdb's listing. The chain recombines TRBV15 with TRBJ1-5; TRBD1, the D gene given by the table, was not confirmed from the DNA. The CDR3 spans 8 amino acids, including both terminal residues. Germline V lookup: CDR1 LNHNV, CDR2 YYDKDF (reference sequence). CDR3 residues: CATSRGGA.

Many counts were recorded for this clonotype. This chain uses TRBV10-3 with TRBJ1-1, with D possibly TRBD1 on 5 matching bases. The CDR3 is 15 residues long. Germline lookup yields CDR1 ENHRY and CDR2 SYGVKD. Trimming left V 0 bases short and J 0 bases short, with 8 bases between. CDR3 coding DNA: TGTGCCATCAGTGAGTCCCGGGGCATGAACACTGAAGCTTTCTTT. Its translation is CAISESRGMNTEAFF.

The chain carries TRBV5-1 and TRBJ2-7; TRBD1 matches 10 bases. The CDR3 extends over 14 amino acids. V lost 7 bases, J lost 6 bases, and 10 bases stayed unmatched. Germline-derived CDR1 and CDR2 are SGHRS and YFSETQ. CDR3 loop: CASGPGTGDSEQYF. DNA of the CDR3: TGCGCCAGCGGCCCCGGGACAGGGGACAGCGAGCAGTACTTC.

This clonotype was counted a single time. This chain uses TRBV3-1 with TRBJ1-1, with no clear D. V dropped 3 bases and J dropped 5 bases, with 10 bases sitting between them. Germline CDR1 reads LGHDT; CDR2 reads YNNKEL (reference sequence). The CDR3 contains 13 residues. The CDR3 DNA sequence: TGTGCCAGCAGCCATCGGTCCGGGACTGAAGCTTTCTTT. This sequence encodes CASSHRSGTEAFF.

This clonotype was picked up many times. V usage is TRBV7-8 and J usage is TRBJ2-5, with 9 bases identical to TRBD2. This CDR3 region has 15 residues. Germline-derived CDR1 and CDR2 are SGHVS and FQNEAQ. V dropped 1 base and J dropped 1; count of bases not matched to a gene: 1. The CDR3 DNA follows: TGTGCCAGCAGCTTAGATAGCGGGAGCCAAGAGACCCAGTACTTC. Its protein product is CASSLDSGSQETQYF.

The chain joins TRBV5-1 to TRBJ2-7, with a possible D match to TRBD2 (5 bases). The CDR3 is 13 amino acids. V was trimmed by 6 bases and J by 3 bases, leaving 13 bases between them. Looked up from germline, CDR1 is SGHRS and CDR2 is YFSETQ. The CDR3 DNA reads TGCGCCAGCACCCCGACGGGGAACTACGAGCAGTACTTC. Protein: CASTPTGNYEQYF.

The chain uses TRBV7-9 and TRBJ1-1, with a weak D call TRBD1 (6 bases). Trimming cost V 1 base and J 3 bases, with 18 bases left between them. The CDR3 is made up of 17 amino acids. Germline CDR1 and CDR2: SEHNR and FQNEAQ (reference sequence). The CDR3 DNA follows: TGTGCCAGCAGCTTAGTCACAGGGAACTATGGCTACACTGAAGCTTTCTTT. Translating gives CASSLVTGNYGYTEAFF.

This clonotype was counted between two and nine times. V usage is TRBV5-4 and J usage is TRBJ2-7; 11 bases agree with TRBD2. With 4 bases clipped from V and 5 bases from J, the junction kept 11 bases outside the gene matches. There are 16 residues in the CDR3. Germline V gene lookup returns CDR1 SGHNT and CDR2 YYREEE (reference sequence). The CDR3 sequence: CASSPTRLAGIDEQYF. The CDR3 DNA follows: TGTGCCAGCAGCCCTACACGACTAGCGGGAATCGACGAGCAGTACTTC.

V and J are TRBV14 and TRBJ2-7; the D gene is possibly TRBD2 (6 bases). The CDR3 totals 15 residues. Germline loops: CDR1 SGHDN, CDR2 FVKESK. The V end was cut by 1 base, the J end by 2 bases, with 12 bases between. The CDR3 region has the DNA TGTGCCAGCAGCCAAGTTGGGACTGGAGCCTACGAGCAGTACTTC. Encoded protein: CASSQVGTGAYEQYF.

In this sample, this clonotype turned up many times. This chain uses TRBV12-3 or TRBV12-4 with TRBJ1-1; D is undetermined. The CDR3 is 12 amino acids. The V end was cut by 6 bases, the J end by 2 bases, with 7 bases between. The CDR3 DNA reads TGTGCCAGCAGACAGCCTAACACTGAAGCTTTCTTT. This translates into CASRQPNTEAFF.

This clonotype was counted only a few times. The V call is TRBV9, the J call TRBJ1-2; tentative D call: TRBD1 (6 bases). CDR1 is SGDLS and CDR2 is YYNGEE in the germline V gene. Between the trimmed V and J ends, which lost 4 bases and 4 bases, there was a span of 14 bases. The CDR3 contains 14 residues. CDR3 coding DNA: TGTGCCAGCAGCCAATTGGACAGAGTCTATGGCTACACCTTC. This sequence encodes CASSQLDRVYGYTF.